These T cell receptor beta chains were read from a single sample in a study of T cell repertoires in cytomegalovirus infection. What these receptors recognize is not known. Via MiXCR, TCRdb re-called the reads, giving one row per CDR3 protein. The table has a few hundred thousand distinct CDR3 sequences, approximately 40% seen once; the top ten hold 48%. Sample: cultured PBMCs, taken from culture after CMV antigen stimulation. These receptors were collected from a human donor in good health (CMV status not recorded). Some clones in this sample may be carry-over from other donors' samples. Each CDR3 is given with its conserved first and last residue. D genes are given only for firm matches. Clone size is given for some rows only: seen once, a few or many times, or a class if the clone is expanded.

v_call	clone_size	d_call	cdr3_length	j_call	cdr3_nt	cdr3_aa
TRBV6-1	NA	NA	14	TRBJ1-1	TGTGCCAGCAGTGAAATGACTCGCTGGACAGAAGCTTTCTTT	CASSEMTRWTEAFF
TRBV10-3	NA	TRBD2	16	TRBJ2-3	TGTGCCATCAGTGACTTTAGCGGGAGGGCCGAAGATACGCAGTATTTT	CAISDFSGRAEDTQYF
TRBV20-1	NA	NA	12	TRBJ2-2	TGCAGTGTCCGTTCCCCCACCGGGGAGCTGTTTTTT	CSVRSPTGELFF
TRBV6-1	few	TRBD2	13	TRBJ2-5	TGTGCCAGCAGGGGAGGGGTGAAAGAGACCCAGTACTTC	CASRGGVKETQYF
TRBV12-3/TRBV12-4	NA	TRBD2	15	TRBJ2-2	TGTGCCAGCACCGCTAGCGGGAGGAAGGCCGGGGGGCTGTTTTTT	CASTASGRKAGGLFF
TRBV20-1	few	NA	11	TRBJ1-2	TGCAGTGCTTTAGTGGACTATGGCTACACCTTC	CSALVDYGYTF
TRBV10-3	NA	NA	11	TRBJ1-1	TGTGCCATCAGTGAAGGTGGTAGTAAGGGATTT	CAISEGGSKGF
TRBV24-1	NA	NA	15	TRBJ2-5	TGTGCCACCAGTGATTCCCGGACAGCTGGAGAGACCCAGTACTTC	CATSDSRTAGETQYF
TRBV28	NA	NA	20	TRBJ2-7	TGTGCCAGCAGTTCCCCTAACCTCGTCGGGGCCGACACTTTCCCCTACGAGCAGTACTTC	CASSSPNLVGADTFPYEQYF
TRBV9	NA	NA	12	TRBJ2-1	TGTGCCAGCAGCGTAGGGAATGATGAGCAGTTCTTC	CASSVGNDEQFF
TRBV7-2	NA	NA	13	TRBJ2-7	TGTGCCAGCAGCTTTGGGCCGCACTACGAGCAGTACTTC	CASSFGPHYEQYF
TRBV19	few	NA	15	TRBJ2-2	TGTGCCAGTAGTATAGACGACGGAGGTACCGGGGAGCTGTTTTTT	CASSIDDGGTGELFF
TRBV6-1	few	NA	15	TRBJ2-7	TGTGCCAGCAGTGAAGCGTGGTTAGGGATTAGCGAGCAGTACTTC	CASSEAWLGISEQYF
TRBV7-9	NA	NA	15	TRBJ2-5	TGTGCCAGCAGCGGGGACCCCCTCCGACGGGAGACCCAGTACTTC	CASSGDPLRRETQYF
TRBV7-9	NA	TRBD1	16	TRBJ2-2	TGTGCCAGCAGCTTATACCAGGGGGCCGGCACCGGGGAGCTGTTTTTT	CASSLYQGAGTGELFF
TRBV10-3	NA	TRBD1	14	TRBJ2-7	TGTGCCATCAGCGACAGGGGTCTCTCCTACGAGCAGTACTTC	CAISDRGLSYEQYF
TRBV14	NA	NA	14	TRBJ1-1	TGTGCCAGCAGCCGTATATCGGTAGGGACTGAAGCTTTCTTT	CASSRISVGTEAFF
TRBV7-9	NA	NA	15	TRBJ1-6	TGTGCCAGCAGCTTAGCCGGAGAATATAATTCACCCCTCCACTTT	CASSLAGEYNSPLHF
TRBV7-2	few	NA	19	TRBJ2-2	TGTGCCAGCAGCCAGAGGGGGACAACGTGGGGAACATATACCGGGGAGCTGTTTTTT	CASSQRGTTWGTYTGELFF
TRBV27	NA	NA	15	TRBJ1-5	TGTGCCAGCAGTTTCACTGCCGGGAGTGGACAGCCCCAGCATTTT	CASSFTAGSGQPQHF
TRBV20-1	NA	TRBD1	14	TRBJ1-1	TGCAGTGCTGCCTCCGGGACAGCGAACACTGAAGCTTTCTTT	CSAASGTANTEAFF
TRBV20-1	NA	TRBD2	15	TRBJ2-5	TGCTCAGTTCCAGGGGTAGCGGGGCACCAAGAGACCCAGTACTTC	CSVPGVAGHQETQYF
TRBV10-3	few	TRBD2	15	TRBJ2-5	TGTGCCATCAGTGGGACTAGCGGGACGGAAGAGACCCAGTACTTC	CAISGTSGTEETQYF
TRBV30	many	NA	13	TRBJ1-1	TGTGCCTGGAGTGTTGGGTTGGAAGCTGAAGCTTTCTTT	CAWSVGLEAEAFF
TRBV5-4	NA	TRBD1	16	TRBJ1-1	TGTGCCAGCAGCGCTACCCCACAGGGGGGGAACACTGAAGCTTTCTTT	CASSATPQGGNTEAFF
TRBV7-2	few	NA	14	TRBJ2-5	TGTGCCAGCAGCTTTTCCTTAGAAAGGGAGACCCAGTACTTC	CASSFSLERETQYF
TRBV6-5	many	NA	14	TRBJ1-1	TGTGCCAGCAGTTACAGTCCGGGGAACACTGAAGCTTTCTTT	CASSYSPGNTEAFF
TRBV5-5	few	NA	14	TRBJ1-4	TGTGCCAGCAGCCCGGACCCGCTTGTCGAAAAACTGTTTTTT	CASSPDPLVEKLFF
TRBV11-2	NA	TRBD2	14	TRBJ2-1	TGTGCCAGCAGCTCCACACTAGCGGGCCATGAGCAGTTCTTC	CASSSTLAGHEQFF
TRBV7-2	NA	TRBD1	15	TRBJ1-1	TGTGCCAGCAGCTCTTCCGGGACAGGGGGAGGTGAAGCTTTCTTT	CASSSSGTGGGEAFF
TRBV28	few	NA	13	TRBJ2-7	TGTGCCAGCAGACTAACACAGGACTACGAGCAGTACTTC	CASRLTQDYEQYF
TRBV6-1	NA	NA	13	TRBJ1-2	TGTGCCAGCAGTGAATTCCGTAACTATGGCTACACCTTC	CASSEFRNYGYTF
TRBV12-3/TRBV12-4	NA	TRBD1	15	TRBJ2-7	TGTGCCAGCACCCCAGGGCAGGGGGCGTTTTACGAGCAGTACTTC	CASTPGQGAFYEQYF
TRBV12-3/TRBV12-4	NA	NA	14	TRBJ1-1	TGTGCCAGCAGTTTCTCCGGGTTGAACACTGAAGCTTTCTTT	CASSFSGLNTEAFF
TRBV6-1	NA	NA	14	TRBJ1-4	TGTGCCAGCAGTGAAGCGGGGTCTAATGAAAAACTGTTTTTT	CASSEAGSNEKLFF
TRBV12-3/TRBV12-4	NA	TRBD2	16	TRBJ2-3	TGTGCCAGCAGTTTTGGTCCCGGGGGGATGAAAGATACGCAGTATTTT	CASSFGPGGMKDTQYF
TRBV6-5	few	NA	13	TRBJ2-7	TGTGCCAGCAAACACCGGGGGTTTCGGGAGCAGTACTTC	CASKHRGFREQYF
TRBV6-1	NA	NA	16	TRBJ2-3	TGTGCCAGCAGTGAATGGGGCCTTTCTAGCACAGATACGCAGTATTTT	CASSEWGLSSTDTQYF
TRBV2	NA	TRBD1	14	TRBJ2-7	TGTGCCAGCACCAAGGGACAGGGCCTCTACGAGCAGTACTTC	CASTKGQGLYEQYF
TRBV6-8	NA	TRBD2	15	TRBJ2-1	TGTGCCAGCAGGGGGTATAGCGGGATATACAATGAGCAGTTCTTC	CASRGYSGIYNEQFF